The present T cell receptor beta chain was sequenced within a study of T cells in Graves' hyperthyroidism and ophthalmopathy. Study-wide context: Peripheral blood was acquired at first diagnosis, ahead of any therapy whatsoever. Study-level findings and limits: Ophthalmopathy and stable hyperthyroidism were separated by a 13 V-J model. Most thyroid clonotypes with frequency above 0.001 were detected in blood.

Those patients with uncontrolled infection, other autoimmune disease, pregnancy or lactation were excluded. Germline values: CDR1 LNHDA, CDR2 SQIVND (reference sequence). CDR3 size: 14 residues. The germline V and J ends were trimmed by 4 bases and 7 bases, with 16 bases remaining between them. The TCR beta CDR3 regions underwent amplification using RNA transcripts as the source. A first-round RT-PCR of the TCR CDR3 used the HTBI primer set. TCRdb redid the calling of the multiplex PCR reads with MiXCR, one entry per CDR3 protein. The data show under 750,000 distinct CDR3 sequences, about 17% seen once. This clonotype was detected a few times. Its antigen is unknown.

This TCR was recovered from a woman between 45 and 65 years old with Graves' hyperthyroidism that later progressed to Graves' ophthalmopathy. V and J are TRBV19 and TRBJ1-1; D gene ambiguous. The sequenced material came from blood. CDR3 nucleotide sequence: TGTGCCAGTAGTACGTTCGATACTAAGAATGAAGCTTTCTTT. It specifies CASSTFDTKNEAFF.